This TCR beta chain was recovered during a study of T cell responses to AZD1222 COVID-19 vaccine. General study points: The CD4 TCRs associated with vaccination extended across spike and predominated at 160-218 and 743-854. Close to half of all spike-specific TCRs reportedly target regions of the variants that are unmutated.

The length of the CDR3 is 13 residues. The germline CDR1 and CDR2 sequences are LNHDA and SQIVND (reference sequence). The germline V and J ends were trimmed by 9 bases and 6 bases, with 15 bases remaining between them. Note on this clone: Its antigen is unknown.

Some clones are missing from TCRdb's copy, which holds only in-frame ones; the method was immunoSEQ multiplex PCR. Here the sample spans about 120,000 clones, approximately 91% being singletons. The clonotype comes from an adult in good health. V gene TRBV19 combines with J gene TRBJ2-4; no firm D call. The sequences come from peripheral blood, collected on day 0 of AZD1222 vaccination. The CDR3 sequence is CASRPTNGNIQYF. The CDR3 DNA follows: TGTGCCAGCCGCCCGACAAATGGAAACATTCAGTACTTC.